This TCR beta chain originates from a study of T cell responses to AZD1222 COVID-19 vaccine. Notes on the study in general: Females outnumbered males among donors, who were mostly white British; clonal diversity was possibly underestimated.

Generated by immunoSEQ multiplex PCR, the TCRdb table keeps only in-frame clones and is missing some. Found here are some 120,000 clones, approximately 88% of them singletons; the top ten hold roughly 5.4%. For this clone: Its target is not known.

With 4 bases removed from V and 4 bases from J, the gap between germline ends came to 22 bases. Germline assignment: CDR1 SGHVS and CDR2 FQNEAQ. The CDR3 has 17 amino acids. The gene calls are TRBV7-8 and TRBJ2-5; D perhaps matches TRBD1 (5 bases). This TCR came from an adult in good health. Material: peripheral blood, obtained on day 0 of AZD1222 vaccination. CDR3 amino acids: CASSSYWTPSQGETQYF. CDR3 sequence (DNA): TGTGCCAGCAGCTCGTACTGGACACCAAGTCAAGGAGAGACCCAGTACTTC.